The present TCR beta chain was sequenced within a study of beta chain features in type 1 diabetes (dated 2018 in TCRdb). With respect to the entire study: Patients and healthy donors did not differ in mean age, gender distribution, total cell number or subset yield. The study compared the TCRB repertoires of sorted circulating CD4+ T cell subsets in recently diagnosed type 1 diabetes patients with those in matched healthy donors. Whereas all 30 or so donors provided naive and central memory subsets, regulatory and stem cell-like memory subsets were isolated from just 8 patients and about eight healthy donors. A total of just under 110,000,000 sorted cells were examined across all samples, and RNA yield correlated strongly with the number of cells per subset. Results the study describes overall, beyond this receptor: PCR may preferentially amplify shorter templates, but because patient and control samples were amplified and corrected together, any resulting skew would affect both groups equally. Naive, central memory and regulatory TCRB repertoires appeared more similar among patients than among healthy donors. Because cDNA was sequenced instead of genomic DNA, highly expressing activated cells could be over-represented, though the groups showed no difference in activation or CD3 levels. In all four CD4+ subsets, TCRB CDR3 length was moderately but significantly shorter in type 1 diabetes patients. Only small numbers of individuals were included in the HLA sub-analyses, which left unresolved whether HLA type had any influence on TCRB rearrangement. At VDJ recombination sites, type 1 diabetes patients had fewer insertions and more deleted nucleotides, which implies abnormalities in thymic rearrangement.

The entire amount of isolated RNA was reverse transcribed using the High Capacity cDNA Reverse Transcription Kit, so the sequenced TCRB transcripts were expressed ones. Deep immunoSEQ sequencing was performed on naive, central memory and regulatory T cell samples, with an average of roughly 3.3 million total reads per sample. After sorted cells were lysed in RLT buffer, RNA was extracted with DNase-treated RNeasy Micro or Mini kits, with the choice depending on cell number. To prevent cross-contamination, every cell subset was processed on its own, while patient and healthy donor samples were processed together. TCRB sequences were amplified from cDNA with the immunoSEQ multiplex PCR, producing 87-bp fragments spanning the CDR3 region. Amplicons were sequenced on the Illumina HiSeq platform. Turning to the authors' computational methods: PCR bias was corrected computationally using synthetic template baselines, and reads within Hamming distance 2 were collapsed, with unmergeable singletons discarded. By aligning reads against IMGT, V, D and J genes, CDR3 length, and insertions or deletions at six rearrangement sites were assigned. Within each subset, clonotype counts were normalized to sorted cell number, and only after that were true diversity and Gini coefficients computed with the tcR R package. The overlap coefficient, calculated on TCRB nucleotide sequences, was used to quantify repertoire sharing. TCRdb obtained this table from immuneACCESS and retained in-frame rearrangements with V and J assigned. These tables miss some clones; where compared with another copy, unresolved V genes account for less than half of the shortfall, and the remainder is unexplained. V, J and clone size are taken as reported in that table, and D and trimming were inferred from the DNA itself. Here the sample has 330,000 or so clones; 12% to 15% occur a single time. More than 6.5% of the sample belongs to the ten largest clones.

A single peripheral blood draw of around 0.11 L on average was collected from each donor into heparinised tubes. Naive, central memory, regulatory and stem cell-like memory CD4+ T cells were sorted on a BD FACSAria II using a panel including CD45RO, CCR7, CD25, CD127, CD95 and CD27. Purity was above 98% for every sorted population. Right away, PBMCs were isolated by Lymphoprep density gradient centrifugation and were stained directly, with no culture step. So that batch effects would be minimized, each experiment stained and sorted samples in pairs, pairing one healthy donor with one patient. The table lists this clone with a few counts. Its cognate antigen has yet to be identified. There are no base qualities to consult, and no much larger clone falls within one base. V has 3 bases trimmed and J has 1 base trimmed; junction bases matching no gene number 11. As encoded in the germline V gene, CDR1 is LGHNA while CDR2 is YSLEER. From the cysteine through the phenylalanine, the CDR3 covers 17 amino acids. The sequence is cut down to CDR3 DNA, 51 bases in frame from base 1.

Sample: central memory CD4+ T cells from blood. The chain was built from TRBV4-3 and TRBJ2-7; 8 central nucleotides agree with TRBD1. This TCR was recovered from a man aged 25 to 40 in good health. The CDR3 protein sequence reads: CASSQEILRDRSYEQYF. The sequence in DNA is TGCGCCAGCAGCCAGGAAATCCTCCGGGACAGGTCCTACGAGCAGTACTTC.